This T cell receptor beta chain derives from a study of T cell repertoires in cytomegalovirus infection. Study-wide context: Public TCR beta signatures provided an indication of both CMV infection and a matching HLA type.

Turning to this clonotype: Its antigen is as yet unknown.

TCRdb redid the calling of the reads with MiXCR, one entry per CDR3 protein. The sample holds about 570,000 distinct CDR3 sequences, around two fifths seen once. From germline, CDR1 is SNHLY and CDR2 FYNNEI. With 4 bases removed from V and 4 bases from J, the gap between germline ends came to 15 bases. This CDR3 has 15 residues. This TCR was sampled from a human donor in good health (CMV status not recorded). Some clones in this sample may be carry-over from other donors' samples. The input for sequencing was cultured PBMCs, taken from culture after CMV antigen stimulation. The chain employs TRBV2 and TRBJ2-3, with unresolved D. CDR3 residues: CASSAPGSWADTQYF. DNA of the CDR3: TGTGCCAGCAGTGCACCTGGTAGCTGGGCAGATACGCAGTATTTT. The entire variable domain, with the rest obtained from reference TRBV2 and TRBJ2-3, is as follows: EPEVTQTPSHQVTQMGQEVILRCVPISNHLYFYWYRQILGQKVEFLVSFYNNEISEKSEIFDDQFSVERPDGSNFTLKIRSTKLEDSAMYFCASSAPGSWADTQYFGPGTRLTVL.